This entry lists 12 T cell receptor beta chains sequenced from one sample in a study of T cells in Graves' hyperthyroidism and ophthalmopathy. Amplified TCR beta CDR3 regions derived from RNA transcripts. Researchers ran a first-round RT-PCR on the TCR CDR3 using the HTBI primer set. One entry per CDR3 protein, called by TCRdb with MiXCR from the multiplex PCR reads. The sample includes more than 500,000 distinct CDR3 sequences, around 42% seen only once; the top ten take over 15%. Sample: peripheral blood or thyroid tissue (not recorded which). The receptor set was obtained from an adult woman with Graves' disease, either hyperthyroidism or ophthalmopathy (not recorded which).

The CDR3 sequence is CASSQEAIYGYTF. The DNA for the CDR3 is TGTGCCAGCAGCCAAGAGGCTATCTATGGCTACACCTTC. The V call is TRBV14, the J call TRBJ1-2; D ambiguous. V gave up 0 bases and J gave up 4 bases, with 6 bases separating them. This CDR3 has 13 amino acids. Germline V CDR1 and CDR2: SGHDN, FVKESK.

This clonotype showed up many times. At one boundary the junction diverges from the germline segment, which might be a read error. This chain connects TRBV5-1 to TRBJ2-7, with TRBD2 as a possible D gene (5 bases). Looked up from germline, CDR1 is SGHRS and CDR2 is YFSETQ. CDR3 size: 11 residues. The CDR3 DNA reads TGCGCCAGCAGCTTGGCCGGGGAAGAGACCTTC. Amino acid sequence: CASSLAGEETF. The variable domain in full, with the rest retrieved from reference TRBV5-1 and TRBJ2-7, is KAGVTQTPRYLIKTRGQQVTLSCSPISGHRSVSWYQQTPGQGLQFLFEYFSETQRNKGNFPGRFSGRQFSNSRSEMNVSTLELGDSALYLCASSLAGEETFGPGTRLTVT.

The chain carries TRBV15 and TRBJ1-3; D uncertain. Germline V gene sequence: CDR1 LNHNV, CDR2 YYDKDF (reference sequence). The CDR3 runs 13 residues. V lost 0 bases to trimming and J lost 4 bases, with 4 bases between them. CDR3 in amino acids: CATSRDQGNTIYF. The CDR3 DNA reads TGTGCCACCAGCAGAGATCAGGGAAACACCATATATTTT.

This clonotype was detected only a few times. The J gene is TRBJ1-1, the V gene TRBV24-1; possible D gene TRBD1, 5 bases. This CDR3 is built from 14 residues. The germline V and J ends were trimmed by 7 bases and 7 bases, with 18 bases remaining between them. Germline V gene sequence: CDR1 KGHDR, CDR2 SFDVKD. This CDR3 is CATRDGGVANEAFF. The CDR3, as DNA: TGTGCCACCAGGGACGGAGGGGTAGCCAATGAAGCTTTCTTT.

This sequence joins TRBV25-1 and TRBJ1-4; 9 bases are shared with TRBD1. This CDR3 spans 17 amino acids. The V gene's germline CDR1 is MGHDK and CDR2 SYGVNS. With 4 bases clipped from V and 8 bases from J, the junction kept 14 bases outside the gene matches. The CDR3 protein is CASSAHSGTGSEEKLFF. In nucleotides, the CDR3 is TGTGCCAGCAGTGCCCATTCCGGGACAGGGAGTGAGGAAAAACTGTTTTTT.

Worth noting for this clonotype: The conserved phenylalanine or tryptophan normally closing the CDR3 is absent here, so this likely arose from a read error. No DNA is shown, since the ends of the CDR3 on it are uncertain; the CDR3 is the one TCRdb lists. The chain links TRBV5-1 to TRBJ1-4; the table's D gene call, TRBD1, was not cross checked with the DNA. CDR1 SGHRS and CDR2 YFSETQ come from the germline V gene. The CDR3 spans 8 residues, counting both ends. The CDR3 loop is CASSLRTG.

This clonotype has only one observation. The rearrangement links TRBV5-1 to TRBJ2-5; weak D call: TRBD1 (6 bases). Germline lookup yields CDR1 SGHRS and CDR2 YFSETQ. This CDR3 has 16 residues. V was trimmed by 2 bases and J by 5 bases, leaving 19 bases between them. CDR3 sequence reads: CASSFMGPGEQETQYF. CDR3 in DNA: TGCGCCAGCAGCTTCATGGGGCCAGGGGAACAGGAGACCCAGTACTTC. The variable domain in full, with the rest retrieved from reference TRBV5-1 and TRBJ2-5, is KAGVTQTPRYLIKTRGQQVTLSCSPISGHRSVSWYQQTPGQGLQFLFEYFSETQRNKGNFPGRFSGRQFSNSRSEMNVSTLELGDSALYLCASSFMGPGEQETQYFGPGTRLLVL.

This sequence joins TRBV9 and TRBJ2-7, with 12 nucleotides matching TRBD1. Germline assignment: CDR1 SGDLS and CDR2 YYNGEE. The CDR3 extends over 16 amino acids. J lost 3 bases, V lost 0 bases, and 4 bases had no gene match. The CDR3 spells CASSVEGQGAYYEQYF. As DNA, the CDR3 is TGTGCCAGCAGCGTAGAGGGACAGGGGGCCTACTACGAGCAGTACTTC.

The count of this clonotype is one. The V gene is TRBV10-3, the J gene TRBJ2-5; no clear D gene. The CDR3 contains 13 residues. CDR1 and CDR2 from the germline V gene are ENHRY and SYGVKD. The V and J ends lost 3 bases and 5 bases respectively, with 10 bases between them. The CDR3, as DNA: TGTGCCATCAGTGATGGGGAAGCGGAGACCCAGTACTTC. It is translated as CAISDGEAETQYF.

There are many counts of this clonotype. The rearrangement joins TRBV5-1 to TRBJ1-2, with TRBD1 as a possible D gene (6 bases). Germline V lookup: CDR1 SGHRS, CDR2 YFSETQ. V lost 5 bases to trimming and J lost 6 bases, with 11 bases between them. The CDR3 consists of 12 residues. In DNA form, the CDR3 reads TGCGCCAGCAGTAGGGACATCGATGGCTACACCTTC. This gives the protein CASSRDIDGYTF.

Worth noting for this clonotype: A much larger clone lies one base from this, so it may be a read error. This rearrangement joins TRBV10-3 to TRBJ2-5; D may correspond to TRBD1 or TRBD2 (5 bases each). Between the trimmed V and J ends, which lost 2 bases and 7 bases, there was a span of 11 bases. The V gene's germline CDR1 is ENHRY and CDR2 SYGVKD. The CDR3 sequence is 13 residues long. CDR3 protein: CAISEEGSGTQYF. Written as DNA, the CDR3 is TGTGCCATCAGTGAGGAGGGGAGCGGGACCCAGTACTTC.

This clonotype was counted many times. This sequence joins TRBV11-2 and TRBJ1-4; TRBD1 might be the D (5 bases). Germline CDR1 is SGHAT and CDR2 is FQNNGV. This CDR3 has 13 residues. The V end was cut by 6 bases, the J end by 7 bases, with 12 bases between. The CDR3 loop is CASRQGSGEKLFF. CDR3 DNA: TGTGCCAGCAGGCAGGGATCCGGTGAAAAACTGTTTTTT.